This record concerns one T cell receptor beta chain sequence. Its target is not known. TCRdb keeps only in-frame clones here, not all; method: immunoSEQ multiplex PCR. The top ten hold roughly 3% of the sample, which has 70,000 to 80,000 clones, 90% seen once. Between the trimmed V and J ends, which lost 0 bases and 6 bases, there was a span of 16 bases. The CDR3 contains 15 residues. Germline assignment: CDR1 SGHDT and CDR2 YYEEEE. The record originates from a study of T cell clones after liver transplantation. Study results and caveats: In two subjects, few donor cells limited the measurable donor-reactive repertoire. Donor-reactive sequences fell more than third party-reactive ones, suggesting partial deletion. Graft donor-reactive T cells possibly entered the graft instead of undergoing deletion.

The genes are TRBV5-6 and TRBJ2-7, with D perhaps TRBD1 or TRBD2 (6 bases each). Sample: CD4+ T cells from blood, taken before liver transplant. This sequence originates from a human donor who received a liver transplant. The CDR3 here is CASSLGPREGGEQYF. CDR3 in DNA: TGTGCCAGCAGCTTGGGTCCGCGTGAGGGGGGCGAGCAGTACTTC.